The 10 T cell receptor beta chains below all came from one sample that was sequenced in a study of blood T cell repertoires in COVID-19. TCRdb keeps only in-frame clones here, not all; method: immunoSEQ multiplex PCR. This repertoire shows approximately 54,000 clones, approximately 87% found once; its top ten account for around 4%. Source material: peripheral blood. The receptors shown here come from a man aged 45-65 years with acute or convalescent COVID-19.

V is TRBV10-3 and J is TRBJ2-5, with 12 bases that match TRBD2. V lost 2 bases, J lost 4 bases, and 2 bases stayed unmatched. The CDR3 length is 15 residues. The V gene's germline CDR1 is ENHRY and CDR2 SYGVKD. CDR3 nucleotide sequence: TGTGCCATCAGTGAGCTAGCGGGGGGGCGAGAGACCCAGTACTTC. Amino acids: CAISELAGGRETQYF.

CDR3 sequence: CASSLMYGEKLFF. The CDR3 coding sequence is TGTGCCAGCAGCTTAATGTACGGGGAAAAACTGTTTTTT. The gene calls are TRBV7-3 and TRBJ1-4; D gene unclear. CDR1 is SGHTA, CDR2 FQGTGA, per germline. V lost 1 base and J 8 bases, leaving 8 bases between the germline ends. The CDR3 spans 13 residues.

J is TRBJ2-6 and V is TRBV19; 10 bases fit TRBD1. The V gene end was trimmed by 5 bases and the J gene end by 2 bases; junction bases not matched to a gene: 9. Germline V gene data show CDR1 as LNHDA and CDR2 as SQIVND (reference sequence). There are 18 residues in the CDR3. CDR3 loop: CASSPLTGGAPGANVLTF. The CDR3 coding sequence is TGTGCCAGTAGTCCACTGACAGGGGGCGCGCCTGGGGCCAACGTCCTGACTTTC.

V gene TRBV19 combines with J gene TRBJ2-1; a possible D gene is TRBD2 (6 bases). With 7 bases removed from V and 5 bases from J, the gap between germline ends came to 15 bases. The CDR3 loop spans 14 amino acids. The germline gives CDR1 LNHDA, CDR2 SQIVND (reference sequence). As DNA, the CDR3 is TGTGCCAGTACTTGGGCTAGCGAACACAATGAGCAGTTCTTC. Encoded protein: CASTWASEHNEQFF.

The V call is TRBV27, the J call TRBJ1-2, with D tentatively TRBD1 (6 bases). The germline CDR1 and CDR2 sequences are MNHEY and SMNVEV (reference sequence). Trimming pared 4 bases from V and 5 bases from J, leaving 11 bases between. The CDR3 contains 13 residues. This CDR3 is CASSYTRGYGYTF. CDR3 DNA sequence: TGTGCCAGCAGTTACACAAGGGGGTATGGCTACACCTTC.

The gene calls are TRBV27 and TRBJ1-2; 9 nucleotides agree with TRBD1. J lost 8 bases, V lost 2 bases, and 18 bases had no gene match. The CDR3 totals 18 residues. Germline CDR1 reads MNHEY; CDR2 reads SMNVEV (reference sequence). The CDR3 is CASSLIGIRDRETQGYTF. The CDR3 DNA is TGTGCCAGCAGTTTAATTGGGATCCGGGACAGGGAGACGCAGGGCTACACCTTC.

The chain recombines TRBV19 with TRBJ2-1, with TRBD1 identical over 7 bases. The J segment lost 7 bases and the V segment lost 10 bases, leaving 7 bases of the junction unmatched. In germline, CDR1 is LNHDA, CDR2 SQIVND (reference sequence). This CDR3 comprises 12 residues. The CDR3 DNA reads TGTGCCACCGACTCAGGGGGTAATGAGCAGTTCTTC. As protein: CATDSGGNEQFF.

The chain combines TRBV11-3 with TRBJ2-5; D is possibly TRBD2 (7 bases). The CDR3 length is 15 residues. Germline V gene sequence: CDR1 SGHNT, CDR2 YENEEA. V was pared by 5 bases and J by 1 base, with 14 bases between. CDR3 in amino acids: CASSPGGGGQETQYF. As DNA, the CDR3 is TGTGCCAGCAGCCCTGGGGGAGGGGGCCAAGAGACCCAGTACTTC.

The CDR3 sequence is CAWSFQRGAQYF. Here the CDR3 DNA reads TGTGCCTGGAGTTTCCAGCGTGGCGCGCAGTACTTC. This sequence joins TRBV30 and TRBJ2-7; no reliable D call. Germline V gene data show CDR1 as GTSNPN and CDR2 as SVGIG (reference sequence). This CDR3 is 12 amino acids long. V lost 2 bases and J lost 9, with 14 bases in between.

This sequence joins TRBV19 and TRBJ2-2, with D unclear. CDR1 is LNHDA, CDR2 SQIVND, per germline (reference sequence). There are 13 residues in the CDR3. The V end was cut by 6 bases, the J end by 6 bases, with 11 bases between. In nucleotides, the CDR3 is TGTGCCAGTAGCAGAGCGATATCCGGGGAGCTGTTTTTT. Protein sequence: CASSRAISGELFF.